This T cell receptor (beta chain) was captured in a study of T cell responses to AZD1222 COVID-19 vaccine. Whole-study findings and limits: In all cases, repertoires were sampled only after the peak T cell response. Following two doses of AZD1222, Spike-specific TCR breadth and depth rose. Mostly white British, mostly female donors; authors suggested clonal diversity may be underestimated. Baseline seropositivity occurred in only a handful of AZD1222 recipients.

About this clone: Its antigen is as yet unknown.

The protocol was immunoSEQ multiplex PCR, while the TCRdb copy is restricted to in-frame clones and leaves out a portion. The sample contains 25,000 to 30,000 clones, 75% to 90% of which appear only once. The CDR3 is 10 amino acids. The germline gives CDR1 SGHDT, CDR2 YYEEEE. Trimming removed 5 bases at V and 10 bases at J, with 7 bases between. This receptor was obtained from an adult in good health. The sample here was peripheral blood, taken on day 0 of AZD1222 vaccination. This chain uses TRBV5-6 with TRBJ2-1, with no clear D. As DNA, the CDR3 is TGTGCCAGCAGGCCGACCGAGCAGTTCTTC. Protein product: CASRPTEQFF.